A single TCR beta chain is shown here with its context. The antigen is not known. All donors comprised healthy Caucasians. This entry is derived from a study of identical twins. TCRdb re-called the 5' RACE reads through MiXCR, storing one row per CDR3 protein. The table has over 500,000 distinct CDR3 sequences, about 20% seen once; the top ten hold approximately 0.95%. Notes on the study in general: Fewer insertions marked abundant cord blood beta clonotypes; young adult naive trended weakly, memory not at all.

CDR3 length: 11 residues. CDR1 is ENHRY and CDR2 is SYGVKD in the germline V gene. V dropped 7 bases and J dropped 10 bases, with 13 bases sitting between them. This sample was also put to use in a study of T cells expressing NK-cell markers. That study adds: Within several experiments, an anti-gamma-delta TCR antibody kept the sorting limited to alpha-beta TCR T cells. A few donors' CD3+CD56-NKG2C+ cells were dominated by the same clonotypes.

The material sequenced was CD4+ T cells sorted from blood. The sequence derives from a woman in her late teens or twenties in good health. The chain is built from TRBV10-3 and TRBJ1-1; D remains ambiguous. CDR3 bases: TGTGCCATCAAGAGTCAGGCGGTAGCTTTCTTT. Its protein product is CAIKSQAVAFF.